This T cell receptor beta chain was captured in a study of blood T cell repertoires in COVID-19 (dated by TCRdb to 2018 to 2020). Notes on the research overall: Samples covering the acute and convalescent phases of COVID-19 were provided by collaborators in the United States, Italy and Spain. The prospective study material was composed of cDNA or gDNA derived from T cells, B-cell-depleted T cells, or PBMCs. Deeply sampled blood TCRbeta repertoires from subjects exposed to, actively infected with, or recovered from COVID-19 were included in the dataset. The repertoires were made available in a free public database intended to serve as a resource for research on the immune response to SARS-CoV-2. Samples came from the ongoing ImmuneRACE study (first 160 participants) plus 1,254 subjects from 6 global collaborators. The sample metadata nearly always contained a de-identified subject ID, COVID-19 status, age in years and sex. HLA class I and class II types, where available, came from metadata supplied by the sample provider rather than from assay-based typing.

From the germline V gene (reference sequence), CDR1 is LGHDT and CDR2 is YNNKEL. The germline V end is reduced by 2 bases and the J end by 2 bases; junction bases left unmatched: 9. The CDR3 has 16 amino acids, counting the end cysteine and phenylalanine. CDR3 DNA is the only sequence kept; it has 48 bases, read in frame from the first base. TCRbeta CDR3 regions were amplified from genomic DNA by means of the immunoSEQ Assay, a bias-controlled multiplex PCR. Turning to the authors' computational methods: The number of nucleated cells in each sample was estimated from the amplification of reference gene primers within the assay. To quantify the absolute abundance of each unique TCRbeta CDR3 rearrangement, sequence reads were collapsed and filtered. For each sample, productive Simpson clonality was calculated as the square root of Simpson's diversity index over productive rearrangements. TCRdb obtained this table from immuneACCESS and retained in-frame rearrangements with V and J assigned. These tables miss some clones; where compared with another copy, unresolved V genes account for less than half of the shortfall, and the remainder is unexplained. V, J and clone size are taken as reported in that table, and D and trimming were inferred from the DNA itself. For this sample the table gives around 210,000 clones, of which approximately 88% were detected only once. The top ten hold approximately 8.1% of the sample.

Notes on this clone: Its cognate antigen has yet to be identified. Base qualities were left out, and no much larger clone turns up one base away.

General findings and caveats noted by the study authors: Clinical and demographic metadata were provided uncurated, with the amount varying by source and participant.

Enrolling through a virtual design, the prospective study's participants ranged in age from about 18 to 100 years and lived across roughly 23 United States geographic areas. To assign participants to cohorts, the prospective study relied on clinical history that participants themselves reported in a screening survey and a study questionnaire. For ImmuneRACE Cohort 3, a participant was defined as recovered based on two consecutive negative NP/OP PCR tests, clearance by a healthcare professional, or resolution of symptoms. In the prospective study, mobile phlebotomists collected whole blood, serum and a nasopharyngeal or oropharyngeal swab from each participant. Participants in the prospective study had the option to provide additional blood draws and questionnaires over a 2-month period. Before DNA extraction, prospective study blood samples were shipped either frozen or at room temperature.

Source material: PBMCs or T cells enriched from blood (not recorded which). The TCR sequence derives from a woman between 18 and 29 years old who had recovered from COVID-19. The V gene is TRBV3-1 (or the pseudogene TRBV3-2) and the J gene is TRBJ2-7; 7 nucleotides in the junction match TRBD1. Here the CDR3 is given as CASSQQNRDRAYEQYF. The DNA is as follows: TGTGCCAGCAGCCAACAGAATAGGGACAGAGCCTACGAGCAGTACTTC.